Here is one TCR beta chain with its context. Per the original data handling: Amplifying reference gene primers gave estimates of nucleated cell counts. The table came from immunoSEQ multiplex PCR; TCRdb's copy has only in-frame clones and leaves some out. V, J and clone size are those of that table, while D and trimming were read from the DNA. Of 80,000 to 130,000 clones listed, around 90% are singletons. These data come from a study of blood T cell repertoires in COVID-19. Across the whole study: COVID-19 samples collected from the United States, Italy and Spain covered acute and convalescent phases. The cDNA or gDNA used as material had been derived from T cells, B-cell-depleted T cells, or PBMCs.

The clonotype comes from a woman aged 60-75 years with acute or convalescent COVID-19. The sequencing input was peripheral blood.

For the CDR3, the DNA is TGTGCCAGCAGCAAAAAGGGGGGGGAGCGGGAGGTCACAGATACGCAGTATTTT. This sequence encodes CASSKKGGEREVTDTQYF. The chain combines TRBV21-1 with TRBJ2-3; the D call of TRBD2 is as the table states it, not checked on the DNA. TRBV21-1 represents a pseudogene. The CDR3 consists of 18 residues.